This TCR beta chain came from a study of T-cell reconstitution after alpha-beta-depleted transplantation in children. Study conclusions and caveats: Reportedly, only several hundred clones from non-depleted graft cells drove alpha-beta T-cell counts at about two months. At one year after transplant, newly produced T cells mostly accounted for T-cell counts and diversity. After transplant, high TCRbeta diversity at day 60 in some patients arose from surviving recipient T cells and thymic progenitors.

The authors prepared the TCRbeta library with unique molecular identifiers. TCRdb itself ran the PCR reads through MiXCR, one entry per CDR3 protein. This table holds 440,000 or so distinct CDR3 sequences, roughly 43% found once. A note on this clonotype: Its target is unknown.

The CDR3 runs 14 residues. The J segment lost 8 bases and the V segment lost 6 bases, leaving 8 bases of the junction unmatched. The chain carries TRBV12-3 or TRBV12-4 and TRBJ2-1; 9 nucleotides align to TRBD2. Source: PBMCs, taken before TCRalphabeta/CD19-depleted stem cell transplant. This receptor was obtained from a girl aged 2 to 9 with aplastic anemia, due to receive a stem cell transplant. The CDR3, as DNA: TGTGCCAGCAGGGGCGGGGGGGCGATGGATGAGCAGTTCTTC. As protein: CASRGGGAMDEQFF.